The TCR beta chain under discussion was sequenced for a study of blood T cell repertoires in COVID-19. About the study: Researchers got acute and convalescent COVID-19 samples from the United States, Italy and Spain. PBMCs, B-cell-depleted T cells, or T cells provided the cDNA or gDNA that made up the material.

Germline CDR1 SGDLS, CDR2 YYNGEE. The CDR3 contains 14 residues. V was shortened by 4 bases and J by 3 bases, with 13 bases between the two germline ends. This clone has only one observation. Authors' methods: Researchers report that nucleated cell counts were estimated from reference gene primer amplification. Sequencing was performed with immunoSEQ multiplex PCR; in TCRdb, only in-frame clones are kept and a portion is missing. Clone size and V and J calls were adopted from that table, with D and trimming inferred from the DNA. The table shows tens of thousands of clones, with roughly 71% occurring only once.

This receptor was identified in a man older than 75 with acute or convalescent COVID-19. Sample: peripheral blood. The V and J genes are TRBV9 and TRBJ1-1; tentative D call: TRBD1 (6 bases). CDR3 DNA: TGTGCCAGCAGCAACAGGGTTTGGGACACTGAAGCTTTCTTT. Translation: CASSNRVWDTEAFF.